This passage covers 13 T cell receptor beta chains from one sample sequenced in a study of T cell repertoires in cytomegalovirus infection. TCRdb re-derived calls from the reads in MiXCR, one entry per CDR3 protein. Among fewer than 1,000,000 distinct CDR3 sequences listed, roughly 31% were seen once. The antigens these receptors bind are not known. The specimen was cultured CD8+ T cells from PBMCs, collected from culture after CMV antigen stimulation. Receptors were obtained from a human donor in good health (CMV status not recorded). Some clones in this sample may be carry-over from other donors' samples.

This clonotype was counted a few times. The J gene is TRBJ1-4, the V gene TRBV11-2; D is perhaps TRBD1 (6 bases). Germline assignment: CDR1 SGHAT and CDR2 FQNNGV. Between the trimmed V and J ends, which lost 1 base and 7 bases, there was a span of 13 bases. The length of the CDR3 is 15 residues. The CDR3 loop reads CASSLAGHLFEKLFF. In DNA form, the CDR3 reads TGTGCCAGCAGCTTAGCGGGACATTTGTTTGAAAAACTGTTTTTT.

In this sample, this clonotype turned up a few times. The rearrangement links TRBV7-9 to TRBJ2-2; TRBD1 matches 11 bases. V shed 0 bases and J 6 bases; nucleotides not matched to a gene: 6. CDR3 length: 17 amino acids. Per the germline V gene, CDR1 is SEHNR and CDR2 is FQNEAQ (reference sequence). Written as DNA, the CDR3 is TGTGCCAGCAGCTTAGCGGACAGGGGGCATCGTCCCGGGGAGCTGTTTTTT. Protein sequence: CASSLADRGHRPGELFF.

The genes are TRBV20-1 and TRBJ1-6; 9 bases agree with TRBD1. Trimming removed 3 bases from V and 2 bases from J; junction bases left unmatched: 2. The CDR3 sequence is 15 residues long. Germline values: CDR1 DFQATT, CDR2 SNEGSKA (reference sequence). CDR3 residues: CSARTGGPYNSPLHF. CDR3 nucleotide sequence: TGCAGTGCTAGGACAGGGGGGCCCTATAATTCACCCCTCCACTTT.

The chain combines TRBV7-6 with TRBJ2-3; 8 bases fit TRBD2. This CDR3 contains 18 residues. Trimming took 1 base from V and 0 from J; bases not matched to a gene: 9. Germline V gene sequence: CDR1 SGHVS, CDR2 FNYEAQ. CDR3 nucleotides: TGTGCCAGCAGCTTAGTTACTAGCGGTGGGACTAGCACAGATACGCAGTATTTT. Translated, it gives CASSLVTSGGTSTDTQYF.

This clonotype was seen a few times. The J gene is TRBJ2-3, the V gene TRBV20-1, with D possibly being TRBD1 or TRBD2 (5 bases each). The CDR3 runs to 15 residues. The V gene lost 0 bases and the J gene lost 2 bases, with 12 bases spanning the gap. Germline lookup yields CDR1 DFQATT and CDR2 SNEGSKA (reference sequence). CDR3 sequence: CSARDRGDDTDTQYF. CDR3 in DNA: TGCAGTGCTAGAGATCGAGGGGACGACACAGATACGCAGTATTTT.

The V call is TRBV7-9, the J call TRBJ2-3, with 7 bases lining up with TRBD2. The ends lost 5 bases at V and 2 bases at J; junction bases unmatched: 10. Germline lookup yields CDR1 SEHNR and CDR2 FQNEAQ (reference sequence). There are 16 residues in the CDR3. CDR3 sequence reads: CASSNLSGLNTDTQYF. Here the CDR3 DNA reads TGTGCCAGCAGCAACCTTTCGGGACTAAACACAGATACGCAGTATTTT.

J is TRBJ2-1 and V is TRBV7-6, with a tentative D call TRBD1 (6 bases). Germline CDR1 SGHVS, CDR2 FNYEAQ. The length of the CDR3 is 13 residues. Trimming left V 5 bases short and J 11 bases short, with 16 bases between. The CDR3 DNA reads as TGTGCCAGCAGCATTAAACAGGGCGGTAAGCAGTTCTTC. The encoded protein is CASSIKQGGKQFF.

This clonotype was detected a few times. The V and J genes are TRBV25-1 and TRBJ1-2, with a weak D call TRBD1 (6 bases). Trimming removed 8 bases at V and 6 bases at J, with 10 bases between. The CDR3 is made up of 11 amino acids. Germline lookup yields CDR1 MGHDK and CDR2 SYGVNS. CDR3 sequence reads: CASRDTHGYTF. The CDR3, as DNA: TGTGCCAGCCGGGACACTCATGGCTACACCTTC.

This clonotype was seen repeatedly, ten times or more. The chain joins TRBV7-8 to TRBJ2-1, with 10 nucleotides matching TRBD2. With 5 bases clipped from V and 10 bases from J, the junction kept 5 bases outside the gene matches. This CDR3 has 13 residues. Germline assignment: CDR1 SGHVS and CDR2 FQNEAQ. CDR3 protein: CASSTSSGGEQFF. The CDR3 DNA follows: TGTGCCAGCAGCACGTCTAGCGGGGGCGAGCAGTTCTTC.

This clonotype was counted only a few times. The chain has TRBV27 and TRBJ1-5; D unclear. The CDR3 runs to 15 residues. V lost 0 bases, J lost 7 bases, and 13 bases lay in between. Germline lookup yields CDR1 MNHEY and CDR2 SMNVEV (reference sequence). CDR3 region: CASSLSLSGGQPQHF. The CDR3 DNA reads as TGTGCCAGCAGTTTATCGCTAAGTGGCGGACAGCCCCAGCATTTT.

The chain employs TRBV7-9 and TRBJ1-4, with D tentatively TRBD1 (5 bases). Germline values: CDR1 SEHNR, CDR2 FQNEAQ (reference sequence). The V end lost 3 bases, the J end lost 2 bases, and 22 bases lay between the germline ends. This CDR3 is built from 19 residues. CDR3 nucleotide sequence: TGTGCCAGCAGCTTCCTTATGAGGATTATAGGGGCTACTAATGAAAAACTGTTTTTT. It codes for CASSFLMRIIGATNEKLFF. Supplemented by reference TRBV7-9 and TRBJ1-4, the full variable domain reads DTGVSQNPRHKITKRGQNVTFRCDPISEHNRLYWYRQTLGQGPEFLTYFQNEAQLEKSRLLSDRFSAERPKGSFSTLEIQRTEQGDSAMYLCASSFLMRIIGATNEKLFFGSGTQLSVL.

This clonotype was seen only a few times. CDR3 in amino acids: CASSLALGRLNEKLFF. The CDR3 DNA follows: TGTGCCAGCAGCTTGGCCCTAGGACGGCTAAATGAAAAACTGTTTTTT. The gene calls are TRBV5-5 and TRBJ1-4; D unclear. This CDR3 spans 16 amino acids. Germline lookup yields CDR1 SGHKS and CDR2 YYEKEE (reference sequence). Trimming cost V 0 bases and J 5 bases, with 14 bases left between them.

This clonotype occurred many times. One end of the junction is discordant with germline, which a read error may explain. The CDR3 nucleotides are TGTGCTAGCATCAAAGCGGGGGAAGAGACCCAGTACTTC. Translation gives CASIKAGEETQYF. The chain employs TRBV7-7 and TRBJ2-5; 8 bases agree with TRBD2. This CDR3 is built from 13 residues. CDR1 is SSHAT, CDR2 FNYEAQ, per germline (reference sequence).